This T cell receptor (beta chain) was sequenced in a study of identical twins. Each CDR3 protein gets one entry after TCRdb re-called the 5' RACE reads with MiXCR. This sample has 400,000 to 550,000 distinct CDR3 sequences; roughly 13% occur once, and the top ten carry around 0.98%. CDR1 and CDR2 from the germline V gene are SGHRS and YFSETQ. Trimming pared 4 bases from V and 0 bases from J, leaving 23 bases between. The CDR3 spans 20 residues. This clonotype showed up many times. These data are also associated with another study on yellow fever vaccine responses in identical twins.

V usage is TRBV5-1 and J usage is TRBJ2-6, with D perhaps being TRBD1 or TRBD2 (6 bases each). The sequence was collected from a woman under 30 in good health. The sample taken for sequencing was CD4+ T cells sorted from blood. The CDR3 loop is CASSHTKGGPGLSGANVLTF. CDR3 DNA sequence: TGCGCCAGCAGCCATACAAAGGGGGGACCCGGGCTCTCTGGGGCCAACGTCCTGACTTTC.